Sequencing of this T cell receptor beta chain was carried out in a study of T cell responses to AZD1222 COVID-19 vaccine (dated by TCRdb to the early 2020s). About the study as a whole: AZD1222 recipients given second doses at about 4 weeks or at about 12 weeks were pooled, since spike-specific TCR depth and breadth were not found to differ between the two schedules. Trial participants were enrolled by age into 18-55, 56-69 and 70-plus year subgroups, with roughly 160, 29 and 62 TCR-sequenced participants respectively. A total of about 240 trial participants underwent TCR sequencing, of whom roughly 210 received two doses of AZD1222 and about 26 received two doses of the MenACWY control vaccine. The investigation overall reported the following: Epitopes outside the regions mutated in the B.1.351 and B.1.1.7 variants were reportedly recognized by nearly half of the unique spike-specific TCRs. The 56-69-year group was small, and its depth increase did not reach significance, likely because of low power. Spike-specific TCR breadth and depth rose significantly after two AZD1222 doses compared with day 0 and with MenACWY recipients. No day 14 peak-response samples were available, so repertoires were characterized only after the peak T cell response. Most participants were white British and females outnumbered males, and the authors suggested that clonal diversity may have been underestimated. Vaccine-associated CD4 TCRs spanned the whole spike protein, with dominant responses in regions 160-218 and 743-854. Conclusions about previously exposed vaccinees are limited, since just a handful of AZD1222 recipients were seropositive for SARS-CoV-2 at baseline.

As regards this clone: Its specific antigen is unknown. The input lacks base qualities; no much larger clone sits a single base away.

The CDR3 regions of human TCRbeta chains were analyzed by immunosequencing. The study's processing was this. TCRs in the repertoires were compared against a reference library of SARS-CoV-2-specific TCRs that had been generated with the MIRA antigen-specificity platform. Breadth meant the fraction of unique TCRs that were SARS-CoV-2-associated, whereas depth meant the fraction of total T cells that were SARS-CoV-2-associated. Using the MIRA data, each spike-specific TCR was mapped to the spike region that the TCR reacts to and placed in a CD4 or CD8 class. Log10-transformed breadth and depth values were compared by one-way ANOVA with Sidak's multiple comparisons tests. TCRdb holds this immuneACCESS table with in-frame rearrangements only. Some clones are missing; in checked studies, unresolved V genes explain under half, and the rest has no known cause. Clone size and the V and J calls come from that table; the DNA yielded D and trimming. The sample contains approximately 82,000 clones, roughly 81% of them found a single time. The ten top clones hold about 13% of the sample.

From the cysteine through the phenylalanine, the CDR3 covers 16 amino acids. Only the CDR3 DNA is retained, 48 bases long and in frame from the first base. The germline V gene provides CDR1 KGHSH and CDR2 LQKENI. For this chain, trimming is 3 bases at the V end and 6 bases at the J end, and the number of junction bases without a gene match is 8. The time point label corresponds to: baseline before first vaccination. Samples from vaccinated people were obtained from the UK trials COV001 and COV002, which included a single-blind randomized controlled phase 2/3 trial of AZD1222 (ChAdOx1 nCoV-19) in healthy adults. For TCRbeta chain sequencing, PBMC samples were collected from trial participants at day 0 and at day 28 after the second dose.

The receptor was isolated from an adult in good health. In this chain, TRBV18 is recombined with TRBJ2-1, and 10 junction bases match TRBD2. The sequencing here drew on peripheral blood, taken on day 0 of AZD1222 vaccination. Here is the DNA: TGTGCCAGCTCACCTCAGGACTCTAGCGGGGGCAATGAGCAGTTCTTC. It is translated as CASSPQDSSGGNEQFF.